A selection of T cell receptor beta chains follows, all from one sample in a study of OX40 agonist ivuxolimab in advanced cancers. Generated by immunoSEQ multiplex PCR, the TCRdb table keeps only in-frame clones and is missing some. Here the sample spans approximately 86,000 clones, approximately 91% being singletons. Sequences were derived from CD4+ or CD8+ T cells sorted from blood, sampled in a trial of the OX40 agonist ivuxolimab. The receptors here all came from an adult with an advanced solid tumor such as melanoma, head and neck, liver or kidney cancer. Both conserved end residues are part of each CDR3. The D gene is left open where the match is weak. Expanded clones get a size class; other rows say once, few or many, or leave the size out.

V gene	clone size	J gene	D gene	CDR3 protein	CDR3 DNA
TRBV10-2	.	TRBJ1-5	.	CASSESWGRDNQPQHF	TGCGCCAGCAGTGAGTCTTGGGGGCGCGACAATCAGCCCCAGCATTTT
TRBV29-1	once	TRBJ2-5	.	CSVGRGTRETQYF	TGCAGCGTTGGTCGAGGGACCCGGGAGACCCAGTACTTC
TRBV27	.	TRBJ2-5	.	CASRRTTEEETQYF	TGTGCCAGCAGACGAACGACAGAGGAAGAGACCCAGTACTTC
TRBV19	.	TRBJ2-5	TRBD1	CASSTTGGETQYF	TGTGCCAGTAGTACCACAGGGGGAGAGACCCAGTACTTC
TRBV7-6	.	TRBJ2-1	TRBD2	CASSLRGRLAVLSSYNEQFF	TGTGCCAGCAGCTTGCGAGGCAGACTAGCGGTTCTGAGCTCCTACAATGAGCAGTTCTTC
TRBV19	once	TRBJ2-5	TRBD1	CASSSEGQRRETQYF	TGTGCCAGTAGTAGCGAGGGACAGCGGAGGGAGACCCAGTACTTC
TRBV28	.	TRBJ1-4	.	CASTPVGPKGEKLFF	TGTGCCAGCACCCCTGTGGGACCGAAGGGTGAAAAACTGTTTTTT
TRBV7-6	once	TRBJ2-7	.	CASSLARDRSYEQYF	TGTGCCAGCAGCTTAGCCCGAGACAGATCCTACGAGCAGTACTTC
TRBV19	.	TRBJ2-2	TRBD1	CASSRDRAYTGELFF	TGTGCCAGTAGTCGGGACAGGGCCTACACCGGGGAGCTGTTTTTT
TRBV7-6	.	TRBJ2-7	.	CASSFPGGVEQYF	TGTGCCAGCAGCTTCCCAGGGGGGGTCGAGCAGTACTTC
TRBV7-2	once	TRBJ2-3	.	CASSLAPGASTDTQYF	TGTGCCAGCAGCTTAGCTCCGGGAGCGAGCACAGATACGCAGTATTTT
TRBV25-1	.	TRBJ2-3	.	CASSAGAGAWTDTQYF	TGTGCCAGCAGTGCTGGGGCGGGGGCGTGGACAGATACGCAGTATTTT
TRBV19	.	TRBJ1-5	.	CASRLEGGGNQPQHF	TGTGCCAGTAGACTTGAAGGAGGCGGCAATCAGCCCCAGCATTTT
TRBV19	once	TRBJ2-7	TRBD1	CASGLGTGTYEQYF	TGTGCCAGTGGCCTGGGGACAGGGACCTACGAGCAGTACTTC
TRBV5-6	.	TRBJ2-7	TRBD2	CASSSPGTSGLSYEQYF	TGTGCCAGCAGCAGTCCCGGGACTAGCGGGTTATCCTACGAGCAGTACTTC
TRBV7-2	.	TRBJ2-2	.	CASSFSAGQNTGELFF	TGTGCCAGCAGCTTTTCGGCCGGACAGAACACCGGGGAGCTGTTTTTT
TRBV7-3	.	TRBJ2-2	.	CASSLMAGGANTGELFF	TGTGCCAGCAGCTTAATGGCCGGCGGGGCGAACACCGGGGAGCTGTTTTTT
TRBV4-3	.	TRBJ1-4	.	CASSSRSNEKLFF	TGCGCCAGCAGCAGCAGGAGTAATGAAAAACTGTTTTTT
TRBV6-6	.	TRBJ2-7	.	CASSYPGLDEQYF	TGTGCCAGCAGTTACCCGGGTTTAGACGAGCAGTACTTC
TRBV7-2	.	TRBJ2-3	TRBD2	CASSSPGSGTSTQYF	TGTGCCAGCAGCTCCCCCGGTAGCGGGACGTCTACGCAGTATTTT
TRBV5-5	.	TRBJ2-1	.	CASSLGTLSYNEQFF	TGTGCCAGCAGCTTGGGGACACTCTCCTACAATGAGCAGTTCTTC
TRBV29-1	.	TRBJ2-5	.	CSVVQGGETQYF	TGCAGCGTTGTACAGGGAGGAGAGACCCAGTACTTC
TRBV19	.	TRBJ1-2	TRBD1	CASSSLDRGYGYTF	TGTGCCAGTAGTTCCTTGGACAGGGGCTATGGCTACACCTTC
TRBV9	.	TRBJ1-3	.	CASSVDWGSGNTIYF	TGTGCCAGCAGCGTAGATTGGGGCTCTGGAAACACCATATATTTT
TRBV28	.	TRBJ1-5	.	CASKSGGGPSQHF	TGTGCCAGCAAAAGCGGCGGCGGGCCCAGCCAGCATTTT
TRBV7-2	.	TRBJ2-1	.	CASTPDRNNEQFF	TGTGCCAGCACCCCGGACCGGAACAATGAGCAGTTCTTC